This TCR beta chain was captured by sequencing in a study of shared clonotypes between healthy human individuals. General study findings and limits: The sole specimen, blood, was sampled, and tissue repertoires likely differ.

As concerns this clone: Antigen specificity is unknown.

The germline V gene has CDR1 MNHEY and CDR2 SVGAGI. Germline trimming cut 7 bases from V and 11 bases from J; bases unmatched to any gene: 16. The CDR3 sequence is 15 residues long. Sequencing used immunoSEQ multiplex PCR; TCRdb keeps in-frame clones, though not all of them. The sample has some 980,000 clones, 76% seen once. The sequenced sample consisted of memory CD4+ T cells sorted from blood. Documented subset: CD45RA-negative fraction. The origin of this receptor is a man between 18 and 29 years old in good health. The genes are TRBV6-5 and TRBJ2-3, with 9 bases aligning to TRBD2. CDR3: CASTQGLAGARLQYF. The CDR3 coding sequence is TGTGCCAGCACCCAGGGGTTAGCGGGGGCCCGACTGCAGTATTTT.